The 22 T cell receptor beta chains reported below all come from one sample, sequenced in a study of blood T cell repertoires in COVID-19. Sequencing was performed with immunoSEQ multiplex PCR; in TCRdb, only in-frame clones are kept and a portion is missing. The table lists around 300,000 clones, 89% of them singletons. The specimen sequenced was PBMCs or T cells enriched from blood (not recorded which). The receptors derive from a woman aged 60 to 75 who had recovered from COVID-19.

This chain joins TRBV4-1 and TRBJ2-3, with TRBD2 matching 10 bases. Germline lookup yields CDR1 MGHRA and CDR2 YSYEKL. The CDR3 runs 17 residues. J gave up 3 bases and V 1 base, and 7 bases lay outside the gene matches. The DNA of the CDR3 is TGCGCCAGCAGCCAAGTCTCTAGCGGGAGTGGAACAGATACGCAGTATTTT. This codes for CASSQVSSGSGTDTQYF.

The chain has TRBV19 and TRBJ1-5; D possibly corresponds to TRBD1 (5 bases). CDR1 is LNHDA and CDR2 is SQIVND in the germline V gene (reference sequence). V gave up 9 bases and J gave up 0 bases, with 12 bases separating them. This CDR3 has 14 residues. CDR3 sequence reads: CASQDSYSNQPQHF. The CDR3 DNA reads TGTGCCAGCCAAGACAGTTATAGCAATCAGCCCCAGCATTTT.

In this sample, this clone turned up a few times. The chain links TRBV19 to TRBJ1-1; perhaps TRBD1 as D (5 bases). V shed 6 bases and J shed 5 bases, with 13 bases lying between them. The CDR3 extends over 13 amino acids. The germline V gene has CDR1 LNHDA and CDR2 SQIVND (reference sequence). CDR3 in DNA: TGTGCCAGTAGCATAAAAAAGGGGACTGAAGCTTTCTTT. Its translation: CASSIKKGTEAFF. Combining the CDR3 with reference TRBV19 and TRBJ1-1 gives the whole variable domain DGGITQSPKYLFRKEGQNVTLSCEQNLNHDAMYWYRQDPGQGLRLIYYSQIVNDFQKGDIAEGYSVSREKKESFPLTVTSAQKNPTAFYLCASSIKKGTEAFFGQGTRLTVV.

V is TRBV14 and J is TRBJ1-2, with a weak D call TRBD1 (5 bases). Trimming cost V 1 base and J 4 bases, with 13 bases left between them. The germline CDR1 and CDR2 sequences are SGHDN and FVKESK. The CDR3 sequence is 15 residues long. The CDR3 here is CASSQANRPRYGYTF. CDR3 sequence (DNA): TGTGCCAGCAGCCAAGCCAACAGGCCGCGCTATGGCTACACCTTC. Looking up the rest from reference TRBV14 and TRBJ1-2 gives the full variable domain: EAGVTQFPSHSVIEKGQTVTLRCDPISGHDNLYWYRRVMGKEIKFLLHFVKESKQDESGMPNNRFLAERTGGTYSTLKVQPAELEDSGVYFCASSQANRPRYGYTFGSGTRLTVV.

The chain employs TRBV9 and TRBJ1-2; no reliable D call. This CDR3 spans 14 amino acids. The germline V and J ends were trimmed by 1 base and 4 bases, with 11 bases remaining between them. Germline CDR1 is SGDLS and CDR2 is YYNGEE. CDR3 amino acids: CASSVSAVPYGYTF. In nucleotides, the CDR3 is TGTGCCAGCAGCGTATCGGCGGTGCCCTATGGCTACACCTTC.

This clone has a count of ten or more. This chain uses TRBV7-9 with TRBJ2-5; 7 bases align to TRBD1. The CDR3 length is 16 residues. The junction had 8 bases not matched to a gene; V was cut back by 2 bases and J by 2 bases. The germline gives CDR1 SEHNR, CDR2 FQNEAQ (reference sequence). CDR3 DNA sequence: TGTGCCAGCAGCTTAAAGGGGGCCTTCCCACAAGAGACCCAGTACTTC. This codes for CASSLKGAFPQETQYF. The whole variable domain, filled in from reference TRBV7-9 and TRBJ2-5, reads DTGVSQNPRHKITKRGQNVTFRCDPISEHNRLYWYRQTLGQGPEFLTYFQNEAQLEKSRLLSDRFSAERPKGSFSTLEIQRTEQGDSAMYLCASSLKGAFPQETQYFGPGTRLLVL.

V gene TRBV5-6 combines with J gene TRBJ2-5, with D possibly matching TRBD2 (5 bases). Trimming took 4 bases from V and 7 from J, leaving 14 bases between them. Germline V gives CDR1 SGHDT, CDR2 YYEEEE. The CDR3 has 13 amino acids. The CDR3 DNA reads TGTGCCAGCAGCGGAGGACCCGGAGGGACCCAGTACTTC. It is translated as CASSGGPGGTQYF.

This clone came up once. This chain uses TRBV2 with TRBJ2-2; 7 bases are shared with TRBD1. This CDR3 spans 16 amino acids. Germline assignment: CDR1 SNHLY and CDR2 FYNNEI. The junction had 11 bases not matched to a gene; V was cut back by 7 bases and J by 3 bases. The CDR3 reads CASNTGQVIYTGELFF. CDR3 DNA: TGTGCCAGCAACACAGGACAGGTTATTTACACCGGGGAGCTGTTTTTT.

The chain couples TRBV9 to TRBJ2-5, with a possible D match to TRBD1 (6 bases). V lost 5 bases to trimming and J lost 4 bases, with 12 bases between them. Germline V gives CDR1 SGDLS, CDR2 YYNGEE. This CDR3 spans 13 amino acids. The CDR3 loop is CASSASRGETQYF. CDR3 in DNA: TGTGCCAGCAGTGCTTCCAGGGGAGAGACCCAGTACTTC.

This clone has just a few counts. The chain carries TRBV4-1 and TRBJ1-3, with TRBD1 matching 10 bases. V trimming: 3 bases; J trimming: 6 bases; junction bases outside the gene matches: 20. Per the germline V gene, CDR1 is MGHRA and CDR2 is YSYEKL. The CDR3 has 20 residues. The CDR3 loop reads CASSHRTGTGDLARVNTIYF. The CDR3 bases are TGCGCCAGCAGCCACCGAACCGGGACAGGGGATCTAGCGCGTGTAAACACCATATATTTT.

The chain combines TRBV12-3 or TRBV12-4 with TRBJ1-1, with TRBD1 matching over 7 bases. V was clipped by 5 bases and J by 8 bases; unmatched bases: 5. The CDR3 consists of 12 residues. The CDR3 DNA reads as TGTGCCAGCAGTCTTCCGACAGGGGAAGCTTTCTTT. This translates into CASSLPTGEAFF.

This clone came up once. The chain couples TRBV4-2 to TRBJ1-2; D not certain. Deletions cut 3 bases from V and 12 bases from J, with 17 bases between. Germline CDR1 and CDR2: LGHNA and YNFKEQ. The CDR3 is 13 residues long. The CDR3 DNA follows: TGTGCCAGCAGCCATGACCGGGAGACTCAAAACACCTTC. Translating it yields CASSHDRETQNTF.

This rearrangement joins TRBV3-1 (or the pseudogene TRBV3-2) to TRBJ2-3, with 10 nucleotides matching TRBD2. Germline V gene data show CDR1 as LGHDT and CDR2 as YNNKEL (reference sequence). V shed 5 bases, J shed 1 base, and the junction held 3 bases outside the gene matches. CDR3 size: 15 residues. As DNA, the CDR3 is TGTGCCAGCAGCTTCGGACTAGCGGGCACAGATACGCAGTATTTT. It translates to CASSFGLAGTDTQYF.

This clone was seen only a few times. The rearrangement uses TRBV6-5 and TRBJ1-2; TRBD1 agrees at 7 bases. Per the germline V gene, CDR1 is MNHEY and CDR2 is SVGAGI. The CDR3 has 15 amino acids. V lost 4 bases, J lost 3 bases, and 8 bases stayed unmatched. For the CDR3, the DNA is TGTGCCAGCAGTTCATTCACAGGGGCCCACTATGGCTACACCTTC. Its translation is CASSSFTGAHYGYTF.

CDR3 region: CATSDPPSGARNEKLFF. CDR3 DNA sequence: TGTGCCACCAGTGATCCCCCCAGCGGGGCGAGAAATGAAAAACTGTTTTTT. The chain employs TRBV24-1 and TRBJ1-4, with a tentative D call TRBD1 (5 bases). The ends were cut back, 3 bases at V and 5 bases at J, with 18 bases in the middle. The length of the CDR3 is 17 residues. Germline assignment: CDR1 KGHDR and CDR2 SFDVKD.

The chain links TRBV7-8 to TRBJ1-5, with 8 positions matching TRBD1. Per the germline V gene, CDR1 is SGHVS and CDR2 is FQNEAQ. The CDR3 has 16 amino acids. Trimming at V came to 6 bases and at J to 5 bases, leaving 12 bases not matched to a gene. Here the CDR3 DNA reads TGTGCCAGCAGTCCAGGGGGCTGGGGAGGGGATCAGCCCCAGCATTTT. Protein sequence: CASSPGGWGGDQPQHF.

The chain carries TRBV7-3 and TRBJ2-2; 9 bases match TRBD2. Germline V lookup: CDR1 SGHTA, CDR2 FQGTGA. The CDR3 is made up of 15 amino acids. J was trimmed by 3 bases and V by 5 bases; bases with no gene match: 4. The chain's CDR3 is CASSTGLAHTGELFF. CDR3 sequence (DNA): TGTGCCAGCAGCACGGGACTAGCTCACACCGGGGAGCTGTTTTTT.

The CDR3: CASSLRGEAYNSPLHF. CDR3 DNA sequence: TGTGCCAGCAGCCTTCGGGGGGAAGCCTATAATTCACCCCTCCACTTT. J is TRBJ1-6 and V is TRBV11-3, with a weak D call TRBD1 (5 bases). V lost 5 bases, J lost 2 bases, and 13 bases lay in between. Per the germline V gene, CDR1 is SGHNT and CDR2 is YENEEA. There are 16 residues in the CDR3.

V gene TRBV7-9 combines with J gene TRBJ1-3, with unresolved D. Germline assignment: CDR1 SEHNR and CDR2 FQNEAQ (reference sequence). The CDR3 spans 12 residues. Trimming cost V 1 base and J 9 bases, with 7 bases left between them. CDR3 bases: TGTGCCAGCAGCTTAGTGGAGGGCACCATATATTTT. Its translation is CASSLVEGTIYF.

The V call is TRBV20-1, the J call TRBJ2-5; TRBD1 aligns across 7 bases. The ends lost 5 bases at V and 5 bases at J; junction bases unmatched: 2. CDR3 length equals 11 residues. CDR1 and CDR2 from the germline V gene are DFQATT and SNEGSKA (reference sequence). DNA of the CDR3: TGCAGTGCTGCACAGGGGGAGACCCAGTACTTC. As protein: CSAAQGETQYF.

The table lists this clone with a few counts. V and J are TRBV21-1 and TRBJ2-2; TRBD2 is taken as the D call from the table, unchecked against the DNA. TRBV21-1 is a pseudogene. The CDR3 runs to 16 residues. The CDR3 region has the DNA TGTGCCAGCAGCAAAGTCCTAGCGGTGAACACCGGGGAGCTGTTTTTT. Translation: CASSKVLAVNTGELFF.

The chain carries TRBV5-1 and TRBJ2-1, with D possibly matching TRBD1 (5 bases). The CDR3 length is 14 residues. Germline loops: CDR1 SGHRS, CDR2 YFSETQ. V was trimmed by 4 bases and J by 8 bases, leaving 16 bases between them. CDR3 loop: CASSDSRGGDEQFF. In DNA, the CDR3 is TGCGCCAGCAGCGACAGCCGAGGTGGCGATGAGCAGTTCTTC.